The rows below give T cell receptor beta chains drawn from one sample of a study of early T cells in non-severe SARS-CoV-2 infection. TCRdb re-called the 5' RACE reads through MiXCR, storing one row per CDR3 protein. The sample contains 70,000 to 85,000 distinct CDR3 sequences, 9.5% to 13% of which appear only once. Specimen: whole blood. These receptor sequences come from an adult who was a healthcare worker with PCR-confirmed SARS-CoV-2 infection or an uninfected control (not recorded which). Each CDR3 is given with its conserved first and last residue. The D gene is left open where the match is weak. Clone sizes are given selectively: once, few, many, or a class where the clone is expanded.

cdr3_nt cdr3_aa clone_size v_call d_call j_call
TGTGCCAGCAGCACAAAACCCTCCTACAATGAGCAGTTCTTC CASSTKPSYNEQFF few TRBV7-9 . TRBJ2-1
TGTGCCTGGAGAGCAGGTTTGGGCTACGAGCAGTACTTC CAWRAGLGYEQYF few TRBV30 . TRBJ2-7
TGTGCCAGCAGCGTAGGCGGGAATAATTCACCCCTCCACTTT CASSVGGNNSPLHF few TRBV9 . TRBJ1-6
TGCAGCGCTTGGGACGGCTATGGCTACACCTTC CSAWDGYGYTF many TRBV29-1 . TRBJ1-2
TGTGCCAGCAGCTTTGTGGGACACTACACAGATACGCAGTATTTT CASSFVGHYTDTQYF few TRBV11-2 . TRBJ2-3
TGTGCCAGCAGTGAACAGTCGTGGGAGGGGGCGAGAAACACCATATATTTT CASSEQSWEGARNTIYF few TRBV6-1 TRBD1 TRBJ1-3
TGTGCCAGCAGCTTACGTGGGTTGCTCGAGCAGTACTTC CASSLRGLLEQYF few TRBV11-2 . TRBJ2-7
TGTGCCAGCAGAGGGACTAGCGGGAACACTACCTACGAGCAGTACTTC CASRGTSGNTTYEQYF . TRBV7-9 TRBD2 TRBJ2-7
TGTGCCAGCAGCTTAAGGCTGGAGACCCAGTACTTC CASSLRLETQYF . TRBV7-9 . TRBJ2-5
TGTGCCACCAGTGATCCTCTTAGCGATACTGAGCAGTTCTTC CATSDPLSDTEQFF many TRBV24-1 . TRBJ2-1
TGTGCCAGCAGCCGGGATAGCGGATACAATGAGCAGTTCTTC CASSRDSGYNEQFF few TRBV7-3 . TRBJ2-1
TGTGCCAGCTTATGGGGGGGGAACACTGAAGCTTTCTTT CASLWGGNTEAFF many TRBV12-3/TRBV12-4 . TRBJ1-1
TGTGCCAGCAGCTCCAGTGCCACGCAGTATTTT CASSSSATQYF many TRBV14 . TRBJ2-3
TGTGCCAGCAGCTTACTGGCCGGGTCACCCCTCCACTTT CASSLLAGSPLHF few TRBV11-1 . TRBJ1-6
TGTGCCAGCAGCTTAGACCCGGGTCGAGATACGCAGTATTTT CASSLDPGRDTQYF . TRBV11-2 . TRBJ2-3
TGTGCCAGCAGCCAAGTCCGGGGGGCGAGCCAAGAGACCCAGTACTTC CASSQVRGASQETQYF . TRBV14 . TRBJ2-5
TGTGCCAGCAGCCCAGAGGCAGGAATGACCCAGTACTTC CASSPEAGMTQYF many TRBV7-3 . TRBJ2-5
TGTGCCAGCAGTCAAGACCGGACAGCTACCAGCACAGATACGCAGTATTTT CASSQDRTATSTDTQYF . TRBV27 . TRBJ2-3
TGTGCCACCTGGACAGGGGGCTGGCAGCCCCAGCATTTT CATWTGGWQPQHF . TRBV19 TRBD1 TRBJ1-5
TGCAGTGCTGAAGGACTAGCCAGCTCCTACGAGCAGTACTTC CSAEGLASSYEQYF many TRBV20-1 TRBD2 TRBJ2-7